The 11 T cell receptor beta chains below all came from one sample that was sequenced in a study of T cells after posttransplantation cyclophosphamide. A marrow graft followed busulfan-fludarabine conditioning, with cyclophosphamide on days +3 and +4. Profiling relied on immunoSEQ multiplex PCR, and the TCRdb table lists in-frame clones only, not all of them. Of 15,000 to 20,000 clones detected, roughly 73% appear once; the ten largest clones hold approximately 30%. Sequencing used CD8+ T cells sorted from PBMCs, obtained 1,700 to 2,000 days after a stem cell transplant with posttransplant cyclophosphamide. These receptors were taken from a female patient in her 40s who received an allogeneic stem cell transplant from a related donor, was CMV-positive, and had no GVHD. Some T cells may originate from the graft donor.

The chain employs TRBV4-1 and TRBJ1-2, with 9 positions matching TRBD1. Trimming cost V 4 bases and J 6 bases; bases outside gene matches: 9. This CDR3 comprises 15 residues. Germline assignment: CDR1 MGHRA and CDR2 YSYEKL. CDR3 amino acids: CASSPPGQGQDGYTF. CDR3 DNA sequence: TGCGCCAGCAGCCCCCCCGGACAGGGGCAAGATGGCTACACCTTC.

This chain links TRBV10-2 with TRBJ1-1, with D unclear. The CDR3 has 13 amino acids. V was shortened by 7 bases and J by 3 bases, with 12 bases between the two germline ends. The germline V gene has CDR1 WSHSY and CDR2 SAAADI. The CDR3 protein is CASTNPEDTEAFF. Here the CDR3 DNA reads TGCGCCAGCACAAACCCAGAGGACACTGAAGCTTTCTTT.

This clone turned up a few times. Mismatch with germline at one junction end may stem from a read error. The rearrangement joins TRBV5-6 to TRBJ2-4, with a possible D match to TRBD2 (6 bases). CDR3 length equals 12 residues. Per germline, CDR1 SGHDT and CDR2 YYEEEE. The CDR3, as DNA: TGTGCCAGCAGCTTGGTCAGTGGGGGACTGATCTTC. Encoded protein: CASSLVSGGLIF.

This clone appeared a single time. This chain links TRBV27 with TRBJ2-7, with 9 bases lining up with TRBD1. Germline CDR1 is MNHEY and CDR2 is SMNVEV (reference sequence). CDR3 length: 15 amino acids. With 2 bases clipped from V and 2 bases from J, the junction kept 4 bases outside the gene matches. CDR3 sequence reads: CASSLGTGTTYEQYF. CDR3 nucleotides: TGTGCCAGCAGTTTAGGGACAGGGACAACCTACGAGCAGTACTTC.

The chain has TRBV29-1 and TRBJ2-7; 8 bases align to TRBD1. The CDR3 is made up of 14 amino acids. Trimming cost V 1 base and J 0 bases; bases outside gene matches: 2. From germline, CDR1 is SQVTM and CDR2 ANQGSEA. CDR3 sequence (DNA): TGCAGCGTTGAAGTGACAGGGGCCTCCTACGAGCAGTACTTC. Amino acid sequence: CSVEVTGASYEQYF.

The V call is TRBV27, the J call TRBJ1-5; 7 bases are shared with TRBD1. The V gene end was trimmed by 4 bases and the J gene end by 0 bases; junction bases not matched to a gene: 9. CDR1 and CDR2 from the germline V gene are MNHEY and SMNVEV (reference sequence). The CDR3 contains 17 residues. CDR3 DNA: TGTGCCAGCAGTTCCGACAGGGACTTCTATAGCAATCAGCCCCAGCATTTT. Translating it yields CASSSDRDFYSNQPQHF.

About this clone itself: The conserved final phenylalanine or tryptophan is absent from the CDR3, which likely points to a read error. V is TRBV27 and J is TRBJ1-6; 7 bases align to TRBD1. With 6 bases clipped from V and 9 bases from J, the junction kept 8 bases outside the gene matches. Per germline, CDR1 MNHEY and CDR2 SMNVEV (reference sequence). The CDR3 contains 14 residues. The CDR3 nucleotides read TGTGCCAGCAGAGAAGACAGGGCGGCTTCACCCCTCCACCTT. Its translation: CASREDRAASPLHL.

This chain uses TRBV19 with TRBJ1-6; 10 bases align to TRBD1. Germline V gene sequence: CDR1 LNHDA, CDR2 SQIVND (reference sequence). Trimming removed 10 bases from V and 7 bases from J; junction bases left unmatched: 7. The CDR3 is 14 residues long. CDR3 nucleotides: TGTGCCACACGACCGGGACAGGGGAATTCACCCCTCCACTTT. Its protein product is CATRPGQGNSPLHF.

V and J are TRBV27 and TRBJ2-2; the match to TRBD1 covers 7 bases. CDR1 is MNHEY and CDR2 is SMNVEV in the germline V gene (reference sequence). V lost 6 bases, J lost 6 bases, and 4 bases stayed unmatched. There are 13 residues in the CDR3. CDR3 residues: CASSHRGPGELFF. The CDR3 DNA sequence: TGTGCCAGCAGCCACAGGGGCCCCGGGGAGCTGTTTTTT.

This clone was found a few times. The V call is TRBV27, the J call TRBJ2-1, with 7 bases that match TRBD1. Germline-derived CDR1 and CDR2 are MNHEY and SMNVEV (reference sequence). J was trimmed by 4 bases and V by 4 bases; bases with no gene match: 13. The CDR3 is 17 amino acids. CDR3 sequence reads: CASSSTGSRVAYNEQFF. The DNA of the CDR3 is TGTGCCAGCAGTTCGACAGGGTCCCGTGTGGCGTACAATGAGCAGTTCTTC.

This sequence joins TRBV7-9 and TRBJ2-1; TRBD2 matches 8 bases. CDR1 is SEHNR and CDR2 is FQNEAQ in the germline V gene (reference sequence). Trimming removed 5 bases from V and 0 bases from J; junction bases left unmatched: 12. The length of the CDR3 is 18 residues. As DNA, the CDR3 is TGTGCCAGCAGCCGCGGATCTAGCGGGTTAGCCTCCTACAATGAGCAGTTCTTC. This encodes CASSRGSSGLASYNEQFF. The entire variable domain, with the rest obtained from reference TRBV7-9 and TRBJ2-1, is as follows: DTGVSQNPRHKITKRGQNVTFRCDPISEHNRLYWYRQTLGQGPEFLTYFQNEAQLEKSRLLSDRFSAERPKGSFSTLEIQRTEQGDSAMYLCASSRGSSGLASYNEQFFGPGTRLTVL.